Listed below are T cell receptor beta chains from one sample, sequenced in a study of shared clonotypes between healthy human individuals. Using immunoSEQ multiplex PCR, the repertoire was profiled, and TCRdb retains in-frame clones only, with some absent. The table lists approximately 740,000 clones, approximately 79% of them singletons. Sequencing input: memory CD4+ T cells sorted from blood. The receptors here all came from a woman in her 30s in good health. CDR3s leave out the opening cysteine and the closing phenylalanine or tryptophan. The order of the fields is J gene, V gene, clone size, CDR3 protein. For some rows the clone size is stated as once, few or many, or as a class when expanded; others skip it.

j_gene: TRBJ2-2
v_gene: TRBV2
abundance: NA
CDR3aa: ASISPANTGELF

j_gene: TRBJ2-7
v_gene: TRBV7-8
abundance: many
CDR3aa: ASSWREGGEQY

j_gene: TRBJ2-1
v_gene: TRBV5-4
abundance: NA
CDR3aa: ASTGLERNNEQF

j_gene: TRBJ1-5
v_gene: TRBV19
abundance: NA
CDR3aa: ASSATQGIKGNQPQH

j_gene: TRBJ2-2
v_gene: TRBV28
abundance: NA
CDR3aa: ASSSTSGRALAGELF

j_gene: TRBJ2-2
v_gene: TRBV9
abundance: NA
CDR3aa: ASSASREGRGLF

j_gene: TRBJ1-3
v_gene: TRBV30
abundance: NA
CDR3aa: AWELGSGNTIY

j_gene: TRBJ2-2
v_gene: TRBV28
abundance: NA
CDR3aa: ASSPLAGGGTGELF

j_gene: TRBJ2-2
v_gene: TRBV11-2
abundance: once
CDR3aa: ASSLRDGELF

j_gene: TRBJ1-2
v_gene: TRBV28
abundance: NA
CDR3aa: ASSAPGQGVRGYT

j_gene: TRBJ2-5
v_gene: TRBV5-4
abundance: few
CDR3aa: ASSSGGVGETQY

j_gene: TRBJ1-1
v_gene: TRBV18
abundance: NA
CDR3aa: ASSPGQLGTEAF

j_gene: TRBJ1-4
v_gene: TRBV18
abundance: NA
CDR3aa: ASSSRDTGTGEKLF

j_gene: TRBJ2-2
v_gene: TRBV11-3
abundance: NA
CDR3aa: ASSYGTYDGELF

j_gene: TRBJ2-6
v_gene: TRBV4-2
abundance: NA
CDR3aa: ASSVGTSVHSGANVLT

j_gene: TRBJ1-5
v_gene: TRBV7-6
abundance: few
CDR3aa: ASSLEENQPQH

j_gene: TRBJ2-1
v_gene: TRBV7-2
abundance: few
CDR3aa: ASGGTSGYNEQF

j_gene: TRBJ2-5
v_gene: TRBV29-1
abundance: NA
CDR3aa: SAASGQVRETQY

j_gene: TRBJ2-7
v_gene: TRBV9
abundance: NA
CDR3aa: ASSVVAGEQY

j_gene: TRBJ2-1
v_gene: TRBV19
abundance: once
CDR3aa: ASSRTSALQNEQF

j_gene: TRBJ1-3
v_gene: TRBV5-8
abundance: NA
CDR3aa: ASSLGGHPGYSGNTIY

j_gene: TRBJ2-2
v_gene: TRBV15
abundance: NA
CDR3aa: ATSTGPGELF

j_gene: TRBJ2-7
v_gene: TRBV28
abundance: once
CDR3aa: ASRPILVSYEQY

j_gene: TRBJ2-1
v_gene: TRBV18
abundance: NA
CDR3aa: ASSPPSSNEQF

j_gene: TRBJ1-1
v_gene: TRBV5-5
abundance: NA
CDR3aa: ASSLWTLNTEAF

j_gene: TRBJ1-1
v_gene: TRBV6-1
abundance: NA
CDR3aa: ASRYIRAF

j_gene: TRBJ2-7
v_gene: TRBV28
abundance: NA
CDR3aa: ASSPRYEQY

j_gene: TRBJ2-7
v_gene: TRBV5-1
abundance: once
CDR3aa: ASSLGWEGRYEQY

j_gene: TRBJ1-3
v_gene: TRBV19
abundance: few
CDR3aa: ASSLQGRHSGNTIY

j_gene: TRBJ2-7
v_gene: TRBV27
abundance: NA
CDR3aa: ASSVRYRGGSYEQY

j_gene: TRBJ2-7
v_gene: TRBV5-5
abundance: NA
CDR3aa: ASSLAPQGSTYEQY

j_gene: TRBJ2-2
v_gene: TRBV7-3
abundance: once
CDR3aa: ASSPARDGELF

j_gene: TRBJ2-6
v_gene: TRBV18
abundance: NA
CDR3aa: ASSPSSGANVLT

j_gene: TRBJ1-2
v_gene: TRBV7-9
abundance: NA
CDR3aa: ASSPPGLSYGYT

j_gene: TRBJ2-6
v_gene: TRBV7-9
abundance: NA
CDR3aa: ASSQSGQFSGANVLT

j_gene: TRBJ2-3
v_gene: TRBV5-1
abundance: NA
CDR3aa: ASSWDGQGADTQY

j_gene: TRBJ2-1
v_gene: TRBV29-1
abundance: few
CDR3aa: SVAGGPNEQF

j_gene: TRBJ1-5
v_gene: TRBV7-9
abundance: once
CDR3aa: ASSLGGYSNQPQH

j_gene: TRBJ1-4
v_gene: TRBV4-1
abundance: few
CDR3aa: ASSQDPRSEATNEKLF

j_gene: TRBJ2-3
v_gene: TRBV18
abundance: NA
CDR3aa: ASSLPDADTQY

j_gene: TRBJ2-2
v_gene: TRBV5-1
abundance: NA
CDR3aa: ASSLKTKTNTGELF

j_gene: TRBJ1-2
v_gene: TRBV29-1
abundance: NA
CDR3aa: SVFGGASTYGYT

j_gene: TRBJ1-1
v_gene: TRBV5-1
abundance: NA
CDR3aa: ASSFNSLNTEAF

j_gene: TRBJ2-1
v_gene: TRBV5-1
abundance: few
CDR3aa: ASRSIWTSGSYNEQF

j_gene: TRBJ1-2
v_gene: TRBV28
abundance: NA
CDR3aa: ASSPQMDSIYGYT

j_gene: TRBJ1-2
v_gene: TRBV7-2
abundance: NA
CDR3aa: ASSPAQGGAPDGYT

j_gene: TRBJ2-5
v_gene: TRBV5-1
abundance: NA
CDR3aa: ASSSQGGQETQY